Listed below are T cell receptor beta chains from one sample, sequenced in a study of blood T cell repertoires in COVID-19. Assay used: immunoSEQ multiplex PCR; TCRdb lists only in-frame clones, some missing. There are some 120,000 clones in the sample; roughly nine tenths occur only once, and around 3.8% lies in the top ten. The material sequenced was peripheral blood. The receptors originated from a middle-aged man with active COVID-19. CDR3s include the opening cysteine and the closing phenylalanine or tryptophan. A D gene is named only where the DNA matches it firmly. Some rows have no size entry. The others give once, few or many, or a class for an expanded clone.

CDR3	DNA	D	size	V	J
CASSLGGTNTGELFF	TGCGCCAGCAGCTTGGGCGGGACGAACACCGGGGAGCTGTTTTTT	NA	NA	TRBV5-1	TRBJ2-2
CASSLGGQNQPQHF	TGCGCCAGCAGCTTGGGGGGGCAAAATCAGCCCCAGCATTTT	NA	NA	TRBV5-1	TRBJ1-5
CASGLVRGVGDNQPQHF	TGTGCTAGTGGTTTGGTACGAGGCGTGGGTGACAATCAGCCCCAGCATTTT	NA	NA	TRBV12-5	TRBJ1-5
CASSNLPTSGRDADTQYF	TGTGCCAGCAGCAACCTCCCTACTAGCGGGAGGGACGCAGATACGCAGTATTTT	NA	NA	TRBV21-1	TRBJ2-3
CASSPGGNEQFF	TGTGCCAGCAGCCCAGGGGGCAATGAGCAGTTCTTC	TRBD1	NA	TRBV6-5	TRBJ2-1
CASRLGPGQVDTQYF	TGTGCCAGTCGTTTAGGTCCGGGACAGGTAGATACGCAGTATTTT	TRBD1	NA	TRBV19	TRBJ2-3
CASSQGRQATNEKLFF	TGTGCCAGCAGCCAAGGTCGACAGGCAACTAATGAAAAACTGTTTTTT	NA	once	TRBV4-2	TRBJ1-4
CASSNWFGENGYTF	TGTGCCAGCAGCAACTGGTTTGGGGAGAATGGCTACACCTTC	NA	NA	TRBV27	TRBJ1-2
CASSQDQDRAYGNTIYF	TGCGCCAGCAGCCAAGATCAGGACAGGGCTTATGGAAACACCATATATTTT	TRBD1	NA	TRBV4-1	TRBJ1-3
CASIKGGSRNEQFF	TGTGCCAGCATCAAGGGGGGGTCCCGCAATGAGCAGTTCTTC	NA	few	TRBV7-2	TRBJ2-1